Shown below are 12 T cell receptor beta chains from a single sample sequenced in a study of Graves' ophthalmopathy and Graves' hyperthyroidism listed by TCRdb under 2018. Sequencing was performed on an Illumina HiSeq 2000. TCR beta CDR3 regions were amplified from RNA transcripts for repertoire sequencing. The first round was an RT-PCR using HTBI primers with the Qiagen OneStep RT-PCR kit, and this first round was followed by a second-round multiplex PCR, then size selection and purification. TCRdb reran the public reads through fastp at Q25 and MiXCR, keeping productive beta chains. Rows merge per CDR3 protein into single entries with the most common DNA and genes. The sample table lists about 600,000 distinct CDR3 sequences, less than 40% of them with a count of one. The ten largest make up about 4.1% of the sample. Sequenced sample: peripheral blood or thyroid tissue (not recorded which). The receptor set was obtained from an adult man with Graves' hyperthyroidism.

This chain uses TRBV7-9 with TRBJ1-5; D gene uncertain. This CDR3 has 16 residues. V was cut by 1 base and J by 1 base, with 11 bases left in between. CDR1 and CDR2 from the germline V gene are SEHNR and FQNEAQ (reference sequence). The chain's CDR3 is CASSLGLRTSNQPQHF. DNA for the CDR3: TGTGCCAGCAGCTTAGGGCTGAGGACGAGCAATCAGCCCCAGCATTTT.

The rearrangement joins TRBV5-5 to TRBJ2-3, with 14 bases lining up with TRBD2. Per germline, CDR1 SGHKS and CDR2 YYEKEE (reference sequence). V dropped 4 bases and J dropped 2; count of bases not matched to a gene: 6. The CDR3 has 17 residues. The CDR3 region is CASSVEGLAGATDTQYF. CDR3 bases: TGTGCCAGCAGCGTAGAGGGACTAGCGGGGGCCACAGATACGCAGTATTTT.

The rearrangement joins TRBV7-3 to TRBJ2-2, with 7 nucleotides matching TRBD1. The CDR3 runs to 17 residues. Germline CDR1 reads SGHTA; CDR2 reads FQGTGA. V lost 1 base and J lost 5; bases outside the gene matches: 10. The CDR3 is CASSLKPPGQRTGELFF. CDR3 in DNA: TGTGCCAGCAGCTTAAAACCCCCGGGACAGAGAACCGGGGAGCTGTTTTTT. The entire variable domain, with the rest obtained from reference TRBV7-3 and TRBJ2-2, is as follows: GAGVSQTPSNKVTEKGKYVELRCDPISGHTALYWYRQSLGQGPEFLIYFQGTGAADDSGLPNDRFFAVRPEGSVSTLKIQRTERGDSAVYLCASSLKPPGQRTGELFFGEGSRLTVL.

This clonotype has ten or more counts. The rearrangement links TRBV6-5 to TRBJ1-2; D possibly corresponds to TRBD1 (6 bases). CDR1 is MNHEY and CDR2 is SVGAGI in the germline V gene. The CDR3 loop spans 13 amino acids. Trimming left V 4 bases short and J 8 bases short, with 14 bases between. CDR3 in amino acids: CASSSGTTIGYTF. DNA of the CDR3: TGTGCCAGCAGTTCCGGGACAACAATCGGCTACACCTTC.

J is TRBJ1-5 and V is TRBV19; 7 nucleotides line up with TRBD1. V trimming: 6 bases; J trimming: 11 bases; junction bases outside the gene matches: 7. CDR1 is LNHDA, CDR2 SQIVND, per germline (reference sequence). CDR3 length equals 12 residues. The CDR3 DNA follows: TGTGCCAGTAGGCAGGGGGGTGAGACCCAGCATTTT. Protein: CASRQGGETQHF.

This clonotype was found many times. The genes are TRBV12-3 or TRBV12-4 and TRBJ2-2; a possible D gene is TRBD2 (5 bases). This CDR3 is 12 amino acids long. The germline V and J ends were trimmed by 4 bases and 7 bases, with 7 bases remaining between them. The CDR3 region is CASSWRSGELFF. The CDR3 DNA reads TGTGCCAGCAGTTGGAGGAGCGGGGAGCTGTTTTTT.

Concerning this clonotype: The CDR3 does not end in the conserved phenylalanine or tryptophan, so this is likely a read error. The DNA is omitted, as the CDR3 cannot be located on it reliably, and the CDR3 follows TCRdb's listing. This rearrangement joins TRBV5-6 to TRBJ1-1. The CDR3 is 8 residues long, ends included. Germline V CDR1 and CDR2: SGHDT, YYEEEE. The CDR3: CASSSGMR.

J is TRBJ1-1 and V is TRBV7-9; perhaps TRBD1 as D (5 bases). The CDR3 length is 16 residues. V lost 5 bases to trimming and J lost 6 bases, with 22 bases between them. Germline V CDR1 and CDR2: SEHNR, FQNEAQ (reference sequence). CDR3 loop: CASSIWDGPGVSEAFF. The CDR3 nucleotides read TGTGCCAGCAGCATATGGGACGGCCCGGGGGTTTCTGAAGCTTTCTTT.

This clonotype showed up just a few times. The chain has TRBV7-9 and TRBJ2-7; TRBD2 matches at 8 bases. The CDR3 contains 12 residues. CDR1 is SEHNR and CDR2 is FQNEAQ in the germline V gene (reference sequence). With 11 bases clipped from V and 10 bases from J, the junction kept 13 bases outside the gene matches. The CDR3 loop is CAWNRGGLPQYF. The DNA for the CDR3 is TGTGCCTGGAATCGGGGGGGTCTACCCCAGTACTTC.

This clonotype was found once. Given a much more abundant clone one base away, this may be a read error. DNA of the CDR3: TGTGCCAGCAGCCGAGGGAACAGGGGGCGAAGGACTGAAGCTTTCTTT. This codes for CASSRGNRGRRTEAFF. The chain recombines TRBV5-4 with TRBJ1-1; 9 bases agree with TRBD1. CDR3 length equals 16 residues. The junction had 12 bases not matched to a gene; V was cut back by 4 bases and J by 5 bases. The V gene's germline CDR1 is SGHNT and CDR2 YYREEE (reference sequence).

The DNA of the CDR3 is TGCGCCAGCAGTGACAGGGACTCCTACAATGAGCAGTTCTTC. Its protein is CASSDRDSYNEQFF. The V call is TRBV10-2, the J call TRBJ2-1; weak D call: TRBD1 (5 bases). Germline CDR1 reads WSHSY; CDR2 reads SAAADI. This CDR3 region has 14 residues. V lost 3 bases, J lost 0 bases, and 6 bases lay in between.

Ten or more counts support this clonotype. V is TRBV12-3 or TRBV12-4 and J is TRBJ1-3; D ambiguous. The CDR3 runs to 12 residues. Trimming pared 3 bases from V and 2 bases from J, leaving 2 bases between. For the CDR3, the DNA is TGTGCCAGCAGTTTTGCTGGAAACACCATATATTTT. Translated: CASSFAGNTIYF.